Listed here is a single T cell receptor (beta chain). Its antigen is unknown. The sequenced fragment ends 3 residues before the CDR3 boundary, so the rest is inferred from the germline J gene. The data were taken from a study of T cell clonality in common variable immunodeficiency. Study-wide findings and caveats: In common variable immunodeficiency, TCR beta chains reportedly carried fewer deletions and N-nucleotide insertions.

Heparinized whole blood, about 4.5 to 9 ml, came from each donor. TCRdb's copy holds only in-frame clones and misses some; the assay was immunoSEQ multiplex PCR. The sample is made up of around 42,000 clones, none counted only once. The length of the CDR3 is 15 residues. Unmatched junction bases numbered 6, after V lost 5 bases and J lost 3 bases. Germline CDR1 SGHTA, CDR2 FQGNSA. The sequence came from a human donor with common variable immunodeficiency. The V and J genes are TRBV7-2 and TRBJ1-3; 8 bases line up with TRBD1. The sequenced sample consisted of peripheral blood mononuclear cells. The covered CDR3 bases are TGTGCCAGCAGCCCCTCCAGGGGGCTTGGAAACACC. It is translated as CASSPSRGLGNT. The whole CDR3 is CASSPSRGLGNTIYF.